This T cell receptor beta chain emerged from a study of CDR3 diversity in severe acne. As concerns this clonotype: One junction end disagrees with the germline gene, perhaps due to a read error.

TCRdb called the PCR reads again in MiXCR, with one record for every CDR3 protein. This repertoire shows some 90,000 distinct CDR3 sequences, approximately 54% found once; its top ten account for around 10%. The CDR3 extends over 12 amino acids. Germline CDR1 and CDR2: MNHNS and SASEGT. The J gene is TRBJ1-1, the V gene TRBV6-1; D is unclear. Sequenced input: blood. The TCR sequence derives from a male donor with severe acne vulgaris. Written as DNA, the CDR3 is TGTGCCATCAGTTGGGGGAACACTGAAGCTTTCTTT. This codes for CAISWGNTEAFF.